This entry describes one T cell receptor (beta chain). Its antigen is currently unknown. The sample belongs to a study of T-cell memory formation after mild COVID-19. 5'RACE, which relied on constant-segment primers, yielded TCR alpha and TCR beta cDNA libraries carrying sample barcodes and UMIs. TCRdb passed the 5' RACE reads through MiXCR, listing each CDR3 protein once. This table holds about 390,000 distinct CDR3 sequences, over 20% found once. Points from the study as a whole: Balance between CD4 and CD8 was seen in clones contracting day 15 to 85, and a CD4+ lean was seen in later expanders. The pre-infection memory compartment contained some responding clones, suggesting cross-reactive memory joined. Among contracting clones, CD4+ were mainly CM/EM and CD8+ enriched in EMRA.

The CDR3 length is 16 residues. Germline assignment: CDR1 MNHEY and CDR2 SVGAGI. The V gene end was trimmed by 0 bases and the J gene end by 2 bases; junction bases not matched to a gene: 5. The V gene is TRBV6-5, the J gene TRBJ2-7, with 9 nucleotides matching TRBD1. The receptor was derived from an adult woman who had mild COVID-19 (a few samples of this study predate the infection). Cell type and time point are not known. Material for sequencing was PBMCs or a T cell subset sorted from them (not recorded which). For the CDR3, the DNA is TGTGCCAGCAGTTACTCCCAGGACAGGGGCACCTACGAGCAGTACTTC. Residues: CASSYSQDRGTYEQYF.